A single sample gave rise to the 13 T cell receptor beta chains below, sequenced in a study of spatial heterogeneity in lung cancer (dated by TCRdb to the late 2010s). Library preparation employed 5' RACE. The sequencing machine was a NextSeq 500. TCRdb ran its own pipeline on the public reads, namely fastp trimming at Q25 and MiXCR clone calling, and kept in-frame beta chains. Every entry covers one CDR3 protein and lists the most common genes and DNA from its rows. This sample gives tens of thousands of distinct CDR3 sequences in total; 3.1% of them show up just once. The top ten clones comprise approximately 35% of the sample. According to the study, the label for this sample's time point signals: sample taken at primary tumor resection. The specimen was normal lung tissue next to the tumor, collected at surgery. These TCRs come from a male donor with early-stage non-small cell lung cancer.

In its sample, this clonotype was seen many times. The chain combines TRBV28 with TRBJ1-2, with TRBD1 matching 9 bases. Germline V gene data show CDR1 as MDHEN and CDR2 as SYDVKM. The V segment lost 6 bases and the J segment 0 bases; nucleotides outside the gene matches: 5. The CDR3 covers 15 residues. The CDR3, as DNA: TGTGCCAGCAGGACAGGGGGGCAAGCTAACTATGGCTACACCTTC. It encodes CASRTGGQANYGYTF.

This clonotype showed up many times. The chain is built from TRBV3-1 and TRBJ2-2, with a possible D match to TRBD2 (6 bases). CDR1 and CDR2 from the germline V gene are LGHDT and YNNKEL (reference sequence). This CDR3 has 17 amino acids. V lost 3 bases to trimming and J lost 4 bases, with 18 bases between them. CDR3 sequence: CASSQGWGTPTTGELFF. In DNA form, the CDR3 reads TGTGCCAGCAGCCAGGGGTGGGGGACTCCCACCACCGGGGAGCTGTTTTTT.

This clonotype was seen repeatedly, ten times or more. V usage is TRBV5-8 and J usage is TRBJ2-2; 9 bases align to TRBD1. This CDR3 comprises 19 residues. Germline lookup yields CDR1 SGHTS and CDR2 YDEGEE. Losses at the gene ends were 4 bases for V and 0 bases for J; bases not matched to a gene: 13. The CDR3 protein is CASSLPPGTGNSNTGELFF. The CDR3 DNA reads as TGTGCCAGCAGCCTACCCCCCGGGACAGGGAATTCGAACACCGGGGAGCTGTTTTTT.

This clonotype was recorded at least ten times. The chain carries TRBV5-1 and TRBJ1-2; D perhaps matches TRBD1 (5 bases). The CDR3 spans 14 residues. Looked up from germline, CDR1 is SGHRS and CDR2 is YFSETQ. Trimming removed 4 bases from V and 0 bases from J, with 10 bases in between. CDR3 in DNA: TGCGCCAGCAGCACCGGGGGAGCTAACTATGGCTACACCTTC. As protein: CASSTGGANYGYTF.

The J gene is TRBJ1-5, the V gene TRBV20-1, with 7 bases fitting TRBD1. Germline trimming cut 6 bases from V and 4 bases from J; bases unmatched to any gene: 9. Germline values: CDR1 DFQATT, CDR2 SNEGSKA (reference sequence). The CDR3 sequence is 14 residues long. The DNA for the CDR3 is TGCAGTGCATCGACAGGGAACACGAATCAGCCCCAGCATTTT. Residues: CSASTGNTNQPQHF.

This clonotype was detected many times. The chain uses TRBV6-2 or TRBV6-3 and TRBJ1-1, with D maybe TRBD1 (5 bases). Germline CDR1 and CDR2: MNHEY and SVGEGT. V gave up 7 bases and J gave up 9 bases, with 27 bases separating them. The CDR3 runs to 16 residues. The CDR3 sequence: CASTEPPGTSSLKAFF. Written as DNA, the CDR3 is TGTGCCAGCACCGAACCCCCCGGGACCAGCAGCCTCAAAGCTTTCTTT.

The chain joins TRBV28 to TRBJ2-7, with 12 bases lining up with TRBD1. This CDR3 region has 15 residues. V was clipped by 7 bases and J by 5 bases; unmatched bases: 9. Germline CDR1 reads MDHEN; CDR2 reads SYDVKM. The DNA for the CDR3 is TGTGCCAGCACCCGAGGGGGACAGGGGGCCCACGAGCAGTACTTC. It is translated as CASTRGGQGAHEQYF.

This clonotype occurred many times. This sequence joins TRBV20-1 and TRBJ2-3; 13 bases are a match to TRBD2. The ends lost 3 bases at V and 5 bases at J; junction bases unmatched: 5. This CDR3 has 15 residues. Per the germline V gene, CDR1 is DFQATT and CDR2 is SNEGSKA (reference sequence). This CDR3 is CSASPTSGRGDTQYF. In DNA form, the CDR3 reads TGCAGTGCTAGCCCAACTAGCGGGAGGGGAGATACGCAGTATTTT.

This clonotype has at least ten counts. The rearrangement links TRBV6-6 to TRBJ1-6; TRBD1 aligns across 7 bases. Trimming cost V 2 bases and J 8 bases; bases outside gene matches: 0. Germline V gene sequence: CDR1 MNHNY, CDR2 SVGAGI (reference sequence). CDR3 length equals 13 residues. Here the CDR3 DNA reads TGTGCCAGCAGTTACGACAGGGATTCACCCCTCCACTTT. Encoded protein: CASSYDRDSPLHF.

This clonotype was seen at least ten times. J is TRBJ2-1 and V is TRBV3-1; TRBD2 might be the D (6 bases). Germline V gives CDR1 LGHDT, CDR2 YNNKEL (reference sequence). This CDR3 region has 16 residues. V shed 4 bases and J shed 9 bases, with 22 bases lying between them. The CDR3 coding sequence is TGTGCCAGCAGCCCAGAATTCGGAGGGTGGGTAAGTGAGCAGTTCTTC. Translated: CASSPEFGGWVSEQFF.

In its sample, this clonotype was seen many times. The CDR3 DNA sequence: TGCAGTGCTACAACTAGCGGGCTTCAAGAGACCCAGTACTTC. It is translated as CSATTSGLQETQYF. This chain links TRBV20-1 with TRBJ2-5, with 9 bases aligning to TRBD2. CDR3 length: 14 amino acids. In germline, CDR1 is DFQATT, CDR2 SNEGSKA (reference sequence). V shed 4 bases and J 2 bases; nucleotides not matched to a gene: 5.

Ten or more counts support this clonotype. V is TRBV28 and J is TRBJ1-1; D uncertain. Germline V gives CDR1 MDHEN, CDR2 SYDVKM. V gave up 2 bases and J gave up 11 bases, with 24 bases separating them. CDR3 length: 16 amino acids. The CDR3 DNA follows: TGTGCCAGCAGTTTAGGGCCTGACATGAGGTTGGGAGGGGCTTTCTTT. As protein: CASSLGPDMRLGGAFF.

Ten or more counts support this clonotype. This sequence joins TRBV3-1 and TRBJ2-3; unclear D gene. This CDR3 is 13 amino acids long. Germline CDR1 LGHDT, CDR2 YNNKEL (reference sequence). V shed 6 bases and J shed 3 bases, with 10 bases lying between them. The CDR3 sequence is CASRRQGTDTQYF. The CDR3 DNA sequence: TGTGCCAGCAGACGTCAAGGGACAGATACGCAGTATTTT.